This TCR beta chain emerged from a study of PD-L1 blockade in urothelial cancer. Here immunoSEQ multiplex PCR was the method, and the copy in TCRdb shows in-frame clones only, minus some. Here the sample spans around 80,000 clones, approximately 90% being singletons. V dropped 2 bases and J dropped 4 bases, with 9 bases sitting between them. From germline, CDR1 is SGHTA and CDR2 FQGNSA. The CDR3 length is 14 residues. The time point here: peripheral blood 6 weeks after treatment start. The J gene is TRBJ1-5, the V gene TRBV7-2; no definite D call. This TCR was recovered from an elderly woman with urothelial cancer. The sample here was PBMCs, taken around atezolizumab (anti-PD-L1) treatment. CDR3 region: CASSLRGLNQPQHF. The CDR3 nucleotides read TGTGCCAGCAGCTTAAGAGGGTTAAATCAGCCCCAGCATTTT.